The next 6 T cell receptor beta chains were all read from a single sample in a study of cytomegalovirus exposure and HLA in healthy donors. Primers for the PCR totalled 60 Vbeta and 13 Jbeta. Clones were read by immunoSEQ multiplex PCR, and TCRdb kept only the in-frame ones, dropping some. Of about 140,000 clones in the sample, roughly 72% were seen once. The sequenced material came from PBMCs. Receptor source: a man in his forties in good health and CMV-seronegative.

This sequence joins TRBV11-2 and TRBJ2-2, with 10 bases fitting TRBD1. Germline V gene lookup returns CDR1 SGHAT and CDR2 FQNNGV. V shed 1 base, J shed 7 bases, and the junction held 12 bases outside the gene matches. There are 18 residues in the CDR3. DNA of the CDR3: TGTGCCAGCAGCTTAGCTTTCGGGACAGGGGCTTTGATCGGGGAGCTGTTTTTT. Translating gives CASSLAFGTGALIGELFF.

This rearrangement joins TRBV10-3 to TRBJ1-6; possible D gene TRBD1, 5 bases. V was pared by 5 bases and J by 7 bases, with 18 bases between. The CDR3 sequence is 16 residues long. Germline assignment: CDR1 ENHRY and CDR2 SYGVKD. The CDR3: CAISPRPPQGNSPLHF. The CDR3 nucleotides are TGTGCCATCAGTCCTCGCCCTCCCCAGGGAAATTCACCCCTCCACTTT.

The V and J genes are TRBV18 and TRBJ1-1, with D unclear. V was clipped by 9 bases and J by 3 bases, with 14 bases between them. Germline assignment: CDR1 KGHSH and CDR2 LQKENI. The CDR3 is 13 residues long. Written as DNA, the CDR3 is TGTGCCAGTTCCGTGGTACAAGACACTGAAGCTTTCTTT. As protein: CASSVVQDTEAFF.

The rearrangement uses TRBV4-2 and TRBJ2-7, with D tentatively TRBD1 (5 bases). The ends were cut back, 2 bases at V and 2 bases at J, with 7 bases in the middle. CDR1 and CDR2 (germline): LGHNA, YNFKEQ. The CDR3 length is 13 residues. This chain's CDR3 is CASSQTGTYEQYF. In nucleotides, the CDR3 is TGTGCCAGCAGCCAAACAGGAACCTACGAGCAGTACTTC.

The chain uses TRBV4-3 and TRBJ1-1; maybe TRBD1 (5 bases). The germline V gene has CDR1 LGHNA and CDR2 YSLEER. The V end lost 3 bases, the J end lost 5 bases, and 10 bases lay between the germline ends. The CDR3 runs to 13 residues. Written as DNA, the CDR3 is TGCGCCAGCAGCCAGGCGGGGCGGACTGAAGCTTTCTTT. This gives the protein CASSQAGRTEAFF.

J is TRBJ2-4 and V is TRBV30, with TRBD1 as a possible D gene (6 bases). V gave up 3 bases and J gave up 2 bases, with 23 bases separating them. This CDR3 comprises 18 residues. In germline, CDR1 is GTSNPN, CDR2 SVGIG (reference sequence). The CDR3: CAWSATAAGVYTKNIQYF. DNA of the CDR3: TGTGCCTGGAGCGCTACCGCGGCAGGGGTATATACCAAAAACATTCAGTACTTC.